These 9 T cell receptor beta chains came from one sample sequenced in a study of technical replicates of blood from a few donors. Sequenced by immunoSEQ multiplex PCR; TCRdb stores in-frame clones only, minus some. The table lists around 84,000 clones, 95% to 98% of them singletons. The sequenced material came from T cells isolated from PBMCs. These receptors originate from a human donor in good health.

The chain combines TRBV6-5 with TRBJ1-2; 7 bases are shared with TRBD1. The CDR3 sequence is 13 residues long. Germline V gene sequence: CDR1 MNHEY, CDR2 SVGAGI. After removal of 0 bases from V and 6 bases from J, the junction contained 1 base not matched to a gene. CDR3 protein: CASSYSGQHGYTF. Here the CDR3 DNA reads TGTGCCAGCAGTTACTCGGGACAGCATGGCTACACCTTC.

V is TRBV10-3 and J is TRBJ2-2; D is undetermined. CDR3 length: 16 residues. Trimming removed 2 bases from V and 2 bases from J, with 12 bases in between. Per the germline V gene, CDR1 is ENHRY and CDR2 is SYGVKD. CDR3 DNA: TGTGCCATCAGTGAGAGCGACTGGCCAAACACCGGGGAGCTGTTTTTT. Its translation is CAISESDWPNTGELFF.

This CDR3 is CASSLAGGTDTQYF. In nucleotides, the CDR3 is TGTGCCAGCAGTCTAGCGGGAGGCACAGATACGCAGTATTTT. The chain employs TRBV6-1 and TRBJ2-3; 10 bases align to TRBD2. V lost 5 bases to trimming and J lost 1 base; unmatched junction nucleotides: 0. This CDR3 spans 14 amino acids. From germline, CDR1 is MNHNS and CDR2 SASEGT.

V is TRBV18 and J is TRBJ2-3; D is unclear. The length of the CDR3 is 12 residues. From germline, CDR1 is KGHSH and CDR2 LQKENI. The V end lost 3 bases, the J end lost 4 bases, and 5 bases lay between the germline ends. The CDR3 DNA reads TGTGCCAGCTCACCCCTTGCAGATACGCAGTATTTT. It codes for CASSPLADTQYF.

The rearrangement joins TRBV6-6 to TRBJ2-7, with D possibly being TRBD1 (6 bases). V dropped 10 bases and J dropped 2 bases, with 12 bases sitting between them. This CDR3 has 12 residues. Germline loops: CDR1 MNHNY, CDR2 SVGAGI (reference sequence). This CDR3 is CATQQGTYEQYF. CDR3 coding DNA: TGTGCCACCCAACAGGGTACCTACGAGCAGTACTTC.

This clone was detected only once. The chain uses TRBV5-4 and TRBJ1-2, with 7 bases fitting TRBD1. CDR1 and CDR2 from the germline V gene are SGHNT and YYREEE (reference sequence). V was clipped by 0 bases and J by 6 bases; unmatched bases: 14. This CDR3 is 17 amino acids long. The CDR3 loop reads CASSLVYAAGGRDGYTF. In nucleotides, the CDR3 is TGTGCCAGCAGCTTGGTATATGCGGCAGGGGGGAGAGATGGCTACACCTTC.

This rearrangement joins TRBV4-1 to TRBJ1-1; tentative D call: TRBD1 (6 bases). V was trimmed by 0 bases and J by 2 bases, leaving 7 bases between them. The CDR3 sequence is 14 residues long. Germline CDR1 and CDR2: MGHRA and YSYEKL. This CDR3 is CASSQDRGNTEAFF. CDR3 in DNA: TGCGCCAGCAGCCAAGACAGGGGCAACACTGAAGCTTTCTTT.

The rearrangement uses TRBV6-5 and TRBJ1-2, with D unresolved. Germline V gives CDR1 MNHEY, CDR2 SVGAGI. The V gene lost 5 bases and the J gene lost 4 bases, with 14 bases spanning the gap. The CDR3 covers 14 residues. The CDR3 region has the DNA TGTGCCAGCAGTGATAGACACCTCCTCTATGGCTACACCTTC. Protein sequence: CASSDRHLLYGYTF.

This chain uses TRBV28 with TRBJ1-1; D is ambiguous. The CDR3 covers 11 residues. Germline CDR1 and CDR2: MDHEN and SYDVKM. Trimming left V 3 bases short and J 8 bases short, with 7 bases between. The DNA of the CDR3 is TGTGCCAGCAGTTTGGGAGCAGAAGCTTTCTTT. This translates into CASSLGAEAFF.